These 10 T cell receptor beta chains came from one sample sequenced in a study of T cell changes during pregnancy in multiple sclerosis. Sequenced by immunoSEQ multiplex PCR; TCRdb stores in-frame clones only, minus some. The sample yields around 130,000 clones, roughly 95% seen once. The starting material was peripheral blood, obtained after pregnancy. All receptors come from a female donor with multiple sclerosis, enrolled in a pregnancy study.

The genes are TRBV27 and TRBJ2-1; 9 nucleotides line up with TRBD1. Germline V lookup: CDR1 MNHEY, CDR2 SMNVEV (reference sequence). J was trimmed by 3 bases and V by 3 bases; bases with no gene match: 6. This CDR3 has 16 amino acids. This CDR3 is CASSFHRDRDYNEQFF. Written as DNA, the CDR3 is TGTGCCAGCAGTTTTCACCGGGACAGGGACTACAATGAGCAGTTCTTC.

The CDR3 DNA reads as TGCGCCAGCAGCCAAGATAGGCTAGCGGACGAGCAGTACTTC. It specifies CASSQDRLADEQYF. The chain links TRBV4-1 to TRBJ2-7; 7 nucleotides match TRBD2. Trimming at V came to 0 bases and at J to 5 bases, leaving 4 bases not matched to a gene. Germline loops: CDR1 MGHRA, CDR2 YSYEKL. The CDR3 is made up of 14 amino acids.

The rearrangement joins TRBV7-9 to TRBJ2-3; TRBD2 might be the D (6 bases). In germline, CDR1 is SEHNR, CDR2 FQNEAQ (reference sequence). Trimming cost V 6 bases and J 0 bases, with 13 bases left between them. The CDR3 consists of 15 residues. The CDR3 DNA sequence: TGTGCCAGCAGGGGAGGCGCGGTTAGCACAGATACGCAGTATTTT. Protein: CASRGGAVSTDTQYF.

The V and J genes are TRBV29-1 and TRBJ2-7; 7 nucleotides agree with TRBD1. Trimming cost V 1 base and J 6 bases; bases outside gene matches: 6. The CDR3 runs to 13 residues. Germline-derived CDR1 and CDR2 are SQVTM and ANQGSEA. CDR3 in amino acids: CSVEVSSGGEQYF. The CDR3 DNA sequence: TGCAGCGTTGAAGTATCCTCAGGGGGCGAGCAGTACTTC.

A single count supports this clone. This sequence joins TRBV28 and TRBJ2-7, with 12 positions matching TRBD1. The V gene end was trimmed by 6 bases and the J gene end by 7 bases; junction bases not matched to a gene: 7. This CDR3 has 14 residues. Germline V gene sequence: CDR1 MDHEN, CDR2 SYDVKM. In DNA, the CDR3 is TGTGCCAGCAGCCGGGGACAGGGGGCGGGGGAGCAGTACTTC. This encodes CASSRGQGAGEQYF.

This chain links TRBV4-1 with TRBJ2-1, with a tentative D call TRBD2 (5 bases). The CDR3 totals 16 residues. The germline gives CDR1 MGHRA, CDR2 YSYEKL. The V and J ends lost 1 base and 2 bases respectively, with 12 bases between them. CDR3 DNA sequence: TGCGCCAGCAGCCAAGGTCCAGCGGCGGCCTACAATGAGCAGTTCTTC. It codes for CASSQGPAAAYNEQFF.

V gene TRBV12-5 combines with J gene TRBJ2-1; D is possibly TRBD1 (6 bases). CDR1 and CDR2 (germline): LGHNT, FRNRAP. V was trimmed by 6 bases and J by 10 bases, leaving 10 bases between them. The CDR3 is 11 residues long. As DNA, the CDR3 is TGTGCTAGTGGGGTGGGGGCCGAGCAGTTCTTC. Translated, it gives CASGVGAEQFF.

The chain recombines TRBV11-2 with TRBJ2-7; tentatively, D is TRBD2 (6 bases). Germline V CDR1 and CDR2: SGHAT, FQNNGV. Trimming removed 5 bases from V and 3 bases from J, with 8 bases in between. The CDR3 contains 12 residues. The CDR3 nucleotides read TGTGCCAGCAGCCTGGAGGGCTACGAGCAGTACTTC. As protein: CASSLEGYEQYF. Full variable domain (missing parts from reference TRBV11-2 and TRBJ2-7): EAGVAQSPRYKIIEKRQSVAFWCNPISGHATLYWYQQILGQGPKLLIQFQNNGVVDDSQLPKDRFSAERLKGVDSTLKIQPAKLEDSAVYLCASSLEGYEQYFGPGTRLTVT.

The chain is built from TRBV7-2 and TRBJ2-7, with D possibly being TRBD2 (5 bases). V was pared by 5 bases and J by 3 bases, with 11 bases between. From germline, CDR1 is SGHTA and CDR2 FQGNSA. The CDR3 is 13 residues long. CDR3 sequence reads: CASSPGYYYEQYF. CDR3 in DNA: TGTGCCAGCAGCCCGGGGTACTACTACGAGCAGTACTTC.

The CDR3 DNA follows: TGTGCCAGCAGCTTACTCTCAGGGACCTACAATGAGCAGTTCTTC. Its translation: CASSLLSGTYNEQFF. The chain has TRBV7-9 and TRBJ2-1; D possibly corresponds to TRBD1 (5 bases). V lost 2 bases to trimming and J lost 2 bases, with 10 bases between them. Germline V gene data show CDR1 as SEHNR and CDR2 as FQNEAQ (reference sequence). The CDR3 has 15 amino acids.